This T cell receptor (beta chain) was obtained from a study of T cell repertoires in cytomegalovirus infection. J gave up 5 bases and V 0 bases, and 5 bases lay outside the gene matches. Germline V gene lookup returns CDR1 SGDLS and CDR2 YYNGEE. The CDR3 runs 15 residues. Each CDR3 protein is one row after TCRdb ran MiXCR on the reads. The table lists some 100,000 distinct CDR3 sequences, around 22% of them singletons, with 30% to 40% in the top ten. The TCR sequence derives from a human donor in good health (CMV status not recorded). Some clones in this sample may be carry-over from other donors' samples. The specimen was CD8+ T cells from PBMCs. J is TRBJ2-5 and V is TRBV9; 9 nucleotides match TRBD1. The CDR3 DNA sequence: TGTGCCAGCAGCGTAGACGGACAGGGGAGGGAGACCCAGTACTTC. Its translation: CASSVDGQGRETQYF.